These 13 T cell receptor beta chains came from one sample sequenced in a study of blood T cell repertoires in COVID-19. Sequenced by immunoSEQ multiplex PCR; TCRdb stores in-frame clones only, minus some. Seen here are about 120,000 clones, roughly 89% observed once, and the top ten hold 19%. Sample: peripheral blood. These receptors were obtained from a human donor with acute or convalescent COVID-19. The donor label of this sample is uncertain.

V is TRBV4-1 and J is TRBJ2-7; 7 bases fit TRBD2. Germline V gives CDR1 MGHRA, CDR2 YSYEKL. CDR3 length: 14 residues. V lost 4 bases and J lost 3; bases outside the gene matches: 6. CDR3 nucleotide sequence: TGCGCCAGCAGCCCGGAGGGCGGGGGCTACGAGCAGTACTTC. This gives the protein CASSPEGGGYEQYF.

This chain links TRBV12-3 or TRBV12-4 with TRBJ1-1; 7 bases line up with TRBD1. The CDR3 is made up of 13 amino acids. V was pared by 6 bases and J by 4 bases, with 5 bases of the junction left unmatched. The CDR3 nucleotides read TGTGCCAGCAGCGCACAGGGGTTCACTGAAGCTTTCTTT. It codes for CASSAQGFTEAFF.

V usage is TRBV19 and J usage is TRBJ1-1, with D unresolved. With 8 bases removed from V and 6 bases from J, the gap between germline ends came to 10 bases. Per the germline V gene, CDR1 is LNHDA and CDR2 is SQIVND (reference sequence). The CDR3 contains 11 residues. The CDR3 protein is CASLQEAEAFF. For the CDR3, the DNA is TGTGCCAGTCTGCAGGAGGCTGAAGCTTTCTTT.

The gene calls are TRBV15 and TRBJ1-4; 7 bases align to TRBD1. Germline trimming cut 1 base from V and 6 bases from J; bases unmatched to any gene: 8. Looked up from germline, CDR1 is LNHNV and CDR2 is YYDKDF (reference sequence). CDR3 size: 16 residues. CDR3 DNA sequence: TGTGCCACCAGCAGAGGGACAGGTATTTGGGATGAAAAACTGTTTTTT. As protein: CATSRGTGIWDEKLFF.

This CDR3 reads CASSIRRDRPANEKLFF. CDR3 coding DNA: TGTGCCAGCAGTATTAGACGGGACAGGCCTGCTAATGAAAAACTGTTTTTT. The J gene is TRBJ1-4, the V gene TRBV2; 8 bases match TRBD1. The V segment lost 5 bases and the J segment 3 bases; nucleotides outside the gene matches: 11. This CDR3 contains 17 residues. Per germline, CDR1 SNHLY and CDR2 FYNNEI.

V usage is TRBV27 and J usage is TRBJ1-1; 9 nucleotides line up with TRBD1. V was pared by 6 bases and J by 1 base, with 15 bases of the junction left unmatched. Germline CDR1 MNHEY, CDR2 SMNVEV (reference sequence). The CDR3 has 18 amino acids. The CDR3 loop is CASSPSSWTGDRNTEAFF. The CDR3, as DNA: TGTGCCAGCAGCCCGTCTTCATGGACAGGGGATAGGAACACTGAAGCTTTCTTT.

The chain uses TRBV12-3 or TRBV12-4 and TRBJ2-3, with D possibly TRBD1 on 6 matching bases. V shed 4 bases and J shed 3 bases, with 8 bases lying between them. This CDR3 region has 13 residues. For the CDR3, the DNA is TGTGCCAGCAGTTACACAGGGACAGATACGCAGTATTTT. This sequence encodes CASSYTGTDTQYF.

The rearrangement links TRBV7-2 to TRBJ1-5; the D is unclear. The germline V gene encodes CDR1 SGHTA and CDR2 FQGNSA. CDR3 size: 13 residues. Trimming left V 3 bases short and J 2 bases short, with 5 bases between. CDR3 nucleotides: TGTGCCAGCAGCTTCCCCGGCAATCAGCCCCAGCATTTT. Protein product: CASSFPGNQPQHF.

The chain employs TRBV19 and TRBJ1-3; D ambiguous. This CDR3 spans 14 amino acids. V lost 5 bases and J 6 bases, leaving 14 bases between the germline ends. Per the germline V gene, CDR1 is LNHDA and CDR2 is SQIVND (reference sequence). Written as DNA, the CDR3 is TGTGCCAGTAGTCGGCAGGCCTCATCAAACACCATATATTTT. This codes for CASSRQASSNTIYF.

The chain has TRBV2 and TRBJ1-5; D unresolved. Germline CDR1 SNHLY, CDR2 FYNNEI. V lost 1 base, J lost 6 bases, and 7 bases lay in between. The CDR3 is 13 amino acids. The CDR3 DNA is TGTGCCAGCAGTGAAGTCGGGATTCAGCCCCAGCATTTT. The encoded protein is CASSEVGIQPQHF.

There are a few counts of this clone. The chain links TRBV11-2 to TRBJ2-1; 12 bases line up with TRBD2. From germline, CDR1 is SGHAT and CDR2 FQNNGV. Trimming removed 5 bases from V and 7 bases from J; junction bases left unmatched: 18. CDR3 length equals 19 residues. This CDR3 reads CASSPSLGLAGLEWNEQFF. The CDR3 DNA reads as TGTGCCAGCAGCCCATCGCTGGGACTAGCGGGTCTGGAATGGAATGAGCAGTTCTTC.

The chain combines TRBV19 with TRBJ1-5, with TRBD1 matching 9 bases. Germline CDR1 is LNHDA and CDR2 is SQIVND (reference sequence). There are 14 residues in the CDR3. V lost 5 bases and J lost 7; bases outside the gene matches: 6. In DNA, the CDR3 is TGTGCCAGTAGTCTCACAGGGGGCGGGCAGCCCCAGCATTTT. Translation gives CASSLTGGGQPQHF.

The chain couples TRBV6-6 to TRBJ2-1; TRBD1 matches at 7 bases. The CDR3 contains 12 residues. The germline gives CDR1 MNHNY, CDR2 SVGAGI (reference sequence). The ends lost 6 bases at V and 8 bases at J; junction bases unmatched: 4. Here the CDR3 DNA reads TGTGCCAGCAGGAGACAGGGCTATGAGCAGTTCTTC. Its protein product is CASRRQGYEQFF.